This TCR beta chain was documented in a study of T cells in Graves' hyperthyroidism and ophthalmopathy (dated by TCRdb to the late 2010s). Background on the whole study: Peripheral blood was sampled at the time of initial diagnosis, prior to any treatment. For training and testing, the 80 to 100 patients in the discovery cohort were randomly divided in a 7:3 ratio. An independent validation cohort of about 20 hyperthyroidism patients and some 15 patients who later progressed to ophthalmopathy tested prospective prediction of ophthalmopathy. Following sampling, methimazole starting at 30 mg daily was given to hyperthyroidism patients, and high-dose intravenous methylprednisolone was given to ophthalmopathy patients. TCR Vbeta CDR3 sequencing of approximately 140 peripheral blood samples (around 45 ophthalmopathy, roughly 74 hyperthyroidism and approximately 17 progressor patients) is reported in the paper. In six Graves' hyperthyroidism patients, the study also compared T-cell repertoires from thyroid tissue with T-cell repertoires from blood. To identify TCR V-J signatures that set the groups apart, the researchers used a discovery cohort of about a hundred patients, made up of around 42 with Graves' ophthalmopathy and about 59 with stable Graves' hyperthyroidism.

The TCR beta CDR3 regions were amplified from the RNA transcripts. The TCR CDR3 was subjected to a first round of RT-PCR using the HTBI primer set and the Qiagen OneStep RT-PCR kit. Libraries were constructed in a second round of multiplex PCR, after which size selection and purification were performed. Paired-end sequencing of the libraries was performed with 100 bp reads on an Illumina HiSeq2000. Turning to the authors' computational methods: Raw data were processed with SOAPnuke, discarding reads with adapters, uncalled bases, mean Phred below 15, or no exact constant-primer or identifier match. COPE v1.2.5 was used to merge the high-quality paired reads, and each unique nucleotide sequence was defined as a clonotype. Clonotypes were aligned to IMGT TRBV, TRBD and TRBJ reference segments using MiTCR v1.1. Analysis was restricted to V-J combinations with a frequency above 0.0001, which covered approximately 99% of repertoires. A TCS score was defined as the ratio between F50 (clonal expansion) and ExV (chaos), using BLOSUM62-based TCRdist between CDR3 peptides within each V-J. Welch's t-statistics and random forest reduced several hundred V-J features to around 14, which were used in a naive Bayes classifier (R e1071). In TCRdb, the public reads were trimmed at Q25 with fastp and aligned with MiXCR, with productive beta chains retained. CDR3 protein duplicates are merged, each entry listing the most common genes and DNA. These V and J calls derive from TCRdb rather than the authors' analysis. This sample lists roughly 400,000 distinct CDR3 sequences; roughly 25% were detected once. Jointly, the top ten make up more than 60% of the sample.

Stable Graves' hyperthyroidism was defined as no progression to ophthalmopathy during 18 months of follow-up. Hyperthyroidism patients were newly diagnosed, had a disease duration of under 2 months, and were aged 18 to 65 years. Patients with uncontrolled infections, other autoimmune diseases, pregnancy or lactation were excluded. Diagnoses relied on clinical symptoms, serum thyroxine and TRAb, thyroid ultrasound and orbital computed tomography. Ficoll-Paque density gradient centrifugation was used to isolate PBMCs from under 11 ml of fresh peripheral blood. Total RNA was extracted using Trizol reagent, and RNA quality was assessed on an Agilent 2100 Bioanalyzer. In regard to this clonotype: No cognate antigen has been identified for it. Base-call qualities are not available, and no considerably larger clone is one nucleotide away.

The study at large found these results: In validation, progression to ophthalmopathy was predicted by the model with 70% to 71% sensitivity and about 72% specificity, a median of approximately 6.5 months before onset. Most expanded thyroid clonotypes (frequency above 0.001) were also detected in blood, suggesting blood repertoires may reflect thyroid immune responses. Sample size was not statistically predetermined, and blinding of investigators to group allocation was not performed. In cross-validation, a model built on a 13 V-J signature told ophthalmopathy apart from stable hyperthyroidism with about 90% sensitivity and about 81% specificity, and in testing the same model reached 80%/75%.

From a lookup of the germline V gene, CDR1 and CDR2 are KGHDR and SFDVKD. V and J lose 4 bases and 0 bases, and a span of 5 bases separates them. The CDR3 goes from the cysteine to the phenylalanine over 13 residues. The sequence is cut down to CDR3 DNA, 39 bases in frame from base 1. The receptor comes from a man aged 50 to 59 with Graves' hyperthyroidism. The specimen sequenced was blood. The V and J genes are TRBV24-1 and TRBJ2-5; no D gene can be assigned with confidence. The sequenced DNA: TGTGCCACCAGTGACGTAAACCAAGAGACCCAGTACTTC. This translates into CATSDVNQETQYF.